This TCR beta chain was observed in a study of cytomegalovirus exposure and HLA in healthy donors. This clone has more than one count but fewer than ten. Germline values: CDR1 MGHRA, CDR2 YSYEKL. Trimming took 4 bases from V and 5 from J, leaving 29 bases between them. The CDR3 has 19 residues. The PCR employed 60 Vbeta primers together with 13 Jbeta primers. Profiled with immunoSEQ multiplex PCR; TCRdb holds only in-frame clones, not every one. The profile shows fewer than 200,000 clones, more than 9.5% of them singletons. This clonotype was obtained from a man aged 45-60 years in good health and CMV-seropositive. Specimen: PBMCs. The chain recombines TRBV4-1 with TRBJ1-1; no clear D. CDR3 nucleotides: TGCGCCAGCAGCCTCCCAAAAGGCGGCAGATCCTTCGGTGAGACTGAAGCTTTCTTT. Its translation is CASSLPKGGRSFGETEAFF.